This T cell receptor beta chain was profiled in a study of cytomegalovirus exposure and HLA in healthy donors. General study points: A later analysis showed that HLA-associated TCR beta chains had undergone more clonal expansion than equally common others. Earlier results showed most TCR beta V segments being productive about 87% or about 30% of the time.

Per the germline V gene, CDR1 is SGDLS and CDR2 is YYNGEE. The CDR3 consists of 13 residues. V shed 0 bases, J shed 12 bases, and the junction held 6 bases outside the gene matches. With respect to this clone: The antigen remains unidentified.

Both 60 Vbeta primers and 13 Jbeta primers went into the PCR. Sequencing was performed with immunoSEQ multiplex PCR; in TCRdb, only in-frame clones are kept and a portion is missing. The data contain some 190,000 clones, roughly three quarters of them singletons. Sequenced material: PBMCs. The rearrangement uses TRBV9 and TRBJ1-2; TRBD1 aligns across 9 bases. The TCR originated in a woman aged 25-40 years in good health and CMV-seropositive. The CDR3 loop reads CASSVGDRVNHTF. CDR3 bases: TGTGCCAGCAGCGTAGGGGACAGGGTGAATCACACCTTC.